This entry concerns a single TCR beta chain. Its target is unknown. This CDR3 spans 16 amino acids. Germline trimming cut 5 bases from V and 2 bases from J; bases unmatched to any gene: 9. Germline assignment: CDR1 SGHAT and CDR2 FQNNGV. Data came from immunoSEQ multiplex PCR; TCRdb stores just in-frame clones and leaves some out. The profile shows 150,000 or so clones, 91% of them singletons. The sample comes from a study of T cell responses to AZD1222 COVID-19 vaccine. Findings and limits, study-wide: At study baseline, merely six AZD1222 recipients were seropositive. CD4 TCRs linked to vaccination spanned spike, dominating at 160-218 and 743-854.

The V call is TRBV11-2, the J call TRBJ2-1, with 7 bases identical to TRBD2. Sequences were derived from peripheral blood, sampled on day 0 of AZD1222 vaccination. The sequence came from an adult in good health. The CDR3 loop is CASSPRGREPYNEQFF. The CDR3 region has the DNA TGTGCCAGCAGCCCCCGAGGGAGGGAGCCCTACAATGAGCAGTTCTTC. Drawing the rest from reference TRBV11-2 and TRBJ2-1, the complete variable domain is EAGVAQSPRYKIIEKRQSVAFWCNPISGHATLYWYQQILGQGPKLLIQFQNNGVVDDSQLPKDRFSAERLKGVDSTLKIQPAKLEDSAVYLCASSPRGREPYNEQFFGPGTRLTVL.